Below are 28 T cell receptor beta chains sequenced from a single sample in a study of shared clonotypes between healthy human individuals. Assay used: immunoSEQ multiplex PCR; TCRdb lists only in-frame clones, some missing. Of about 2.3 million clones in the sample, roughly 93% were seen once. The sequencing input was naive CD4+ T cells from PBMCs. This sample's subset: CD45RA+ positively selected. These receptors came from a man younger than 35 in good health. Some clones in this sample may be carry-over from other donors' samples.

This CDR3 reads CASSVVATVAETQYF. DNA for the CDR3: TGTGCCAGCAGCGTAGTGGCGACGGTGGCGGAGACCCAGTACTTC. The chain combines TRBV9 with TRBJ2-5; D is undetermined. This CDR3 has 15 residues. Germline assignment: CDR1 SGDLS and CDR2 YYNGEE. Between the trimmed V and J ends, which lost 0 bases and 5 bases, there was a span of 14 bases.

The genes are TRBV18 and TRBJ1-2; 8 bases line up with TRBD1. CDR1 and CDR2 from the germline V gene are KGHSH and LQKENI. V shed 6 bases and J 5 bases; nucleotides not matched to a gene: 8. CDR3 length: 14 amino acids. CDR3 bases: TGTGCCAGCTCGTCCGACAGGGGAATTTATGGCTACACCTTC. Translation gives CASSSDRGIYGYTF.

The V call is TRBV25-1, the J call TRBJ2-3; 7 bases fit TRBD1. The V and J ends lost 5 bases and 2 bases, in that order; junction bases with no gene match: 7. In germline, CDR1 is MGHDK, CDR2 SYGVNS. There are 15 residues in the CDR3. In nucleotides, the CDR3 is TGTGCCAGCAGTCCGGGACAGTTATACACAGATACGCAGTATTTT. Translation gives CASSPGQLYTDTQYF.

The chain carries TRBV2 and TRBJ2-7, with D possibly being TRBD2 (6 bases). Germline assignment: CDR1 SNHLY and CDR2 FYNNEI. Trimming removed 7 bases at V and 0 bases at J, with 19 bases between. The CDR3 covers 16 residues. The CDR3 protein is CASILLSRESSYEQYF. CDR3 in DNA: TGTGCCAGCATTTTGCTGAGTCGGGAGAGCTCCTACGAGCAGTACTTC.

The chain employs TRBV6-6 and TRBJ1-5, with no clear D. The germline gives CDR1 MNHNY, CDR2 SVGAGI (reference sequence). V dropped 9 bases and J dropped 2 bases, with 8 bases sitting between them. The length of the CDR3 is 12 residues. Here the CDR3 reads CASLLGNQPQHF. Written as DNA, the CDR3 is TGTGCCAGTCTCCTGGGCAATCAGCCCCAGCATTTT.

Concerning this clone: At one end, the junction sequence differs from germline, possibly due to a read error. The V gene is TRBV5-1, the J gene TRBJ1-1, with D uncertain. Per germline, CDR1 SGHRS and CDR2 YFSETQ. This CDR3 region has 13 residues. The CDR3 protein is CASSLLGVAEAFF. The CDR3 DNA follows: TGCGCCAGCAGCTTGTTAGGAGTAGCTGAGGCTTTCTTT. The entire variable domain, with the rest obtained from reference TRBV5-1 and TRBJ1-1, is as follows: KAGVTQTPRYLIKTRGQQVTLSCSPISGHRSVSWYQQTPGQGLQFLFEYFSETQRNKGNFPGRFSGRQFSNSRSEMNVSTLELGDSALYLCASSLLGVAEAFFGQGTRLTVV.

The rearrangement joins TRBV28 to TRBJ2-7; D might be TRBD1 (6 bases). This CDR3 is 15 amino acids long. Germline CDR1 MDHEN, CDR2 SYDVKM. The V end lost 4 bases, the J end lost 2 bases, and 15 bases lay between the germline ends. CDR3: CASSSPPDRTYEQYF. CDR3 DNA: TGTGCCAGCAGTTCACCCCCTGACAGGACCTACGAGCAGTACTTC.

The chain couples TRBV5-1 to TRBJ1-2; tentative D call: TRBD1 (5 bases). There are 14 residues in the CDR3. Trimming left V 1 base short and J 8 bases short, with 15 bases between. From germline, CDR1 is SGHRS and CDR2 YFSETQ. CDR3 in amino acids: CASSLNTQGAGYTF. The DNA for the CDR3 is TGCGCCAGCAGCTTGAATACCCAGGGCGCCGGCTACACCTTC. The whole variable domain, filled in from reference TRBV5-1 and TRBJ1-2, reads KAGVTQTPRYLIKTRGQQVTLSCSPISGHRSVSWYQQTPGQGLQFLFEYFSETQRNKGNFPGRFSGRQFSNSRSEMNVSTLELGDSALYLCASSLNTQGAGYTFGSGTRLTVV.

This clone was found a few times. This CDR3 reads CASSPRTDSNYGYTF. In DNA, the CDR3 is TGCGCCAGCAGTCCCAGGACAGATTCTAACTATGGCTACACCTTC. The V call is TRBV5-1, the J call TRBJ1-2; maybe TRBD1 (6 bases). The CDR3 is 15 residues long. The V end was cut by 5 bases, the J end by 0 bases, with 14 bases between. In germline, CDR1 is SGHRS, CDR2 YFSETQ.

The chain joins TRBV28 to TRBJ2-1; D remains ambiguous. The CDR3 has 12 amino acids. Germline-derived CDR1 and CDR2 are MDHEN and SYDVKM. The CDR3 coding sequence is TGTGCTATCTCTTATGGGTTCAATGAGCAGTTCTTC. Protein sequence: CAISYGFNEQFF. Full variable domain (rest looked up from reference TRBV28 and TRBJ2-1): DVKVTQSSRYLVKRTGEKVFLECVQDMDHENMFWYRQDPGLGLRLIYFSYDVKMKEKGDIPEGYSVSREKKERFSLILESASTNQTSMYLCAISYGFNEQFFGPGTRLTVL.

This CDR3 reads CASLSGSGTGELFF. CDR3 sequence (DNA): TGTGCCAGCCTCAGCGGAAGCGGAACCGGGGAGCTGTTTTTT. This chain connects TRBV25-1 to TRBJ2-2; TRBD2 is a possible D gene (5 bases). CDR3 size: 14 residues. V lost 8 bases, J lost 5 bases, and 15 bases lay in between. In germline, CDR1 is MGHDK, CDR2 SYGVNS. The full variable domain, completed using reference TRBV25-1 and TRBJ2-2, is EADIYQTPRYLVIGTGKKITLECSQTMGHDKMYWYQQDPGMELHLIHYSYGVNSTEKGDLSSESTVSRIRTEHFPLTLESARPSHTSQYLCASLSGSGTGELFFGEGSRLTVL.

This chain connects TRBV15 to TRBJ2-5; the match to TRBD1 covers 7 bases. The CDR3 runs to 13 residues. Germline values: CDR1 LNHNV, CDR2 YYDKDF (reference sequence). V dropped 3 bases and J dropped 5; count of bases not matched to a gene: 3. CDR3 amino acids: CATSRGQSETQYF. For the CDR3, the DNA is TGTGCCACCAGCAGGGGACAGTCGGAGACCCAGTACTTC.

The DNA of the CDR3 is TGCAGTGGGACGGGGGCCTACGAGCAGTACTTC. It yields the protein CSGTGAYEQYF. The chain has TRBV20-1 and TRBJ2-7; a possible D gene is TRBD2 (6 bases). CDR1 and CDR2 from the germline V gene are DFQATT and SNEGSKA (reference sequence). V was shortened by 7 bases and J by 2 bases, with 9 bases between the two germline ends. The CDR3 totals 11 residues.

This chain links TRBV29-1 with TRBJ1-1, with TRBD1 as a possible D gene (5 bases). This CDR3 has 11 residues. CDR1 is SQVTM and CDR2 is ANQGSEA in the germline V gene. This CDR3 reads CRGGGNTEAFF. For the CDR3, the DNA is TGCCGGGGGGGAGGAAACACTGAAGCTTTCTTT.

On this clone itself: This same CDR3 is encoded by further DNA sequences in the sample. The rearrangement uses TRBV9 and TRBJ2-1, with D tentatively TRBD2 (6 bases). The ends were cut back, 2 bases at V and 0 bases at J, with 9 bases in the middle. Per the germline V gene, CDR1 is SGDLS and CDR2 is YYNGEE. The CDR3 is made up of 15 amino acids. The CDR3 here is CASSVGGTSYNEQFF. In DNA form, the CDR3 reads TGTGCCAGCAGCGTCGGCGGGACCTCCTACAATGAGCAGTTCTTC.

The rearrangement uses TRBV30 and TRBJ1-2; D is unresolved. V was shortened by 0 bases and J by 8 bases, with 10 bases between the two germline ends. Per germline, CDR1 GTSNPN and CDR2 SVGIG (reference sequence). The CDR3 loop spans 12 amino acids. The CDR3 sequence: CAWSVGKGGYTF. In DNA form, the CDR3 reads TGTGCCTGGAGTGTAGGCAAAGGGGGCTACACCTTC.

The chain recombines TRBV20-1 with TRBJ2-7, with 9 bases matching TRBD2. This CDR3 contains 11 residues. Germline assignment: CDR1 DFQATT and CDR2 SNEGSKA (reference sequence). V lost 7 bases to trimming and J lost 4 bases; unmatched junction nucleotides: 2. This CDR3 reads CSGLAGYEQYF. The DNA of the CDR3 is TGCAGTGGGCTAGCGGGGTACGAGCAGTACTTC.

The chain recombines TRBV7-2 with TRBJ2-1; D possibly corresponds to TRBD2 (6 bases). Germline loops: CDR1 SGHTA, CDR2 FQGNSA. The CDR3 sequence is 17 residues long. The germline V and J ends were trimmed by 5 bases and 6 bases, with 23 bases remaining between them. The CDR3 DNA reads TGTGCCAGCAGCCCATTTCCGGCGGGACCATCTGGCAATGAGCAGTTCTTC. The encoded protein is CASSPFPAGPSGNEQFF.

The rearrangement joins TRBV27 to TRBJ2-1; TRBD1 is a possible D gene (5 bases). Per germline, CDR1 MNHEY and CDR2 SMNVEV (reference sequence). V was pared by 0 bases and J by 8 bases, with 14 bases between. The CDR3 has 15 residues. In nucleotides, the CDR3 is TGTGCCAGCAGTTTATCGCCAGGGTGGGGCGATGAGCAGTTCTTC. Its translation is CASSLSPGWGDEQFF.

This clone appeared a single time. The chain has TRBV30 and TRBJ2-7, with D unclear. The CDR3 extends over 13 amino acids. The V and J ends lost 4 bases and 2 bases respectively, with 12 bases between them. CDR1 is GTSNPN, CDR2 SVGIG, per germline (reference sequence). Here the CDR3 DNA reads TGTGCCTGGACGCGGCGGTTCCCCTACGAGCAGTACTTC. Translating it yields CAWTRRFPYEQYF.

This chain connects TRBV5-1 to TRBJ2-3; 8 nucleotides agree with TRBD2. Losses at the gene ends were 4 bases for V and 5 bases for J; bases not matched to a gene: 6. Germline V gene data show CDR1 as SGHRS and CDR2 as YFSETQ. The CDR3 extends over 14 amino acids. The CDR3 spells CASSLIAGQDTQYF. Here the CDR3 DNA reads TGCGCCAGCAGCCTTATAGCGGGACAAGATACGCAGTATTTT.

The chain carries TRBV4-1 and TRBJ2-1; D is unclear. There are 17 residues in the CDR3. Germline loops: CDR1 MGHRA, CDR2 YSYEKL. V lost 0 bases and J lost 10, with 22 bases in between. The CDR3 DNA is TGCGCCAGCAGCCAAGATATCGCCAGGACGGTGGTCGGGGAGCAGTTCTTC. This sequence encodes CASSQDIARTVVGEQFF.

In DNA form, the CDR3 reads TGTGCCAGCAGCCCCGGTCCCATCTCAGGTAGTAGCGCTTCCTACAATGAGCAGTTCTTC. It encodes CASSPGPISGSSASYNEQFF. The rearrangement joins TRBV9 to TRBJ2-1; D might be TRBD2 (5 bases). Trimming removed 4 bases at V and 1 base at J, with 27 bases between. There are 20 residues in the CDR3. The germline V gene has CDR1 SGDLS and CDR2 YYNGEE. Looking up the rest from reference TRBV9 and TRBJ2-1 gives the full variable domain: DSGVTQTPKHLITATGQRVTLRCSPRSGDLSVYWYQQSLDQGLQFLIQYYNGEERAKGNILERFSAQQFPDLHSELNLSSLELGDSALYFCASSPGPISGSSASYNEQFFGPGTRLTVL.

This clone has only a few counts. Distinct nucleotide sequences in the sample also encode this CDR3. The chain combines TRBV7-9 with TRBJ1-5; 7 nucleotides agree with TRBD1. Trimming took 4 bases from V and 5 from J; bases not matched to a gene: 2. This CDR3 region has 13 residues. The germline gives CDR1 SEHNR, CDR2 FQNEAQ (reference sequence). For the CDR3, the DNA is TGTGCCAGCAGCTCCCAGGGGGATCAGCCCCAGCATTTT. It yields the protein CASSSQGDQPQHF. Based on the CDR3 plus reference TRBV7-9 and TRBJ1-5, the full variable domain is DTGVSQNPRHKITKRGQNVTFRCDPISEHNRLYWYRQTLGQGPEFLTYFQNEAQLEKSRLLSDRFSAERPKGSFSTLEIQRTEQGDSAMYLCASSSQGDQPQHFGDGTRLSIL.

The rearrangement uses TRBV7-2 and TRBJ1-2, with D hard to call. Trimming stripped 9 bases from V and 2 bases from J, with 16 bases between. CDR1 is SGHTA and CDR2 is FQGNSA in the germline V gene. The CDR3 spans 14 residues. The chain's CDR3 is CARPPPAGNYGYTF. The CDR3 DNA follows: TGTGCCAGGCCCCCGCCGGCCGGGAACTATGGCTACACCTTC.

This clone was recorded only once. This chain uses TRBV5-4 with TRBJ2-5; D is unresolved. The ends were cut back, 1 base at V and 5 bases at J, with 9 bases in the middle. CDR3 size: 13 residues. Germline V gene lookup returns CDR1 SGHNT and CDR2 YYREEE (reference sequence). In DNA form, the CDR3 reads TGTGCCAGCAGCTTGCGGCAGGAGGAGACCCAGTACTTC. Protein: CASSLRQEETQYF.

The chain couples TRBV18 to TRBJ1-5, with D perhaps TRBD1 (6 bases). This CDR3 has 15 residues. Germline CDR1 KGHSH, CDR2 LQKENI. V was pared by 3 bases and J by 7 bases, with 16 bases between. This CDR3 is CASSPLMGGVQPQHF. CDR3 nucleotide sequence: TGTGCCAGCTCACCTTTGATGGGGGGCGTCCAGCCCCAGCATTTT.

This rearrangement joins TRBV6-5 to TRBJ2-7; 10 positions agree with TRBD2. Per the germline V gene, CDR1 is MNHEY and CDR2 is SVGAGI. The CDR3 extends over 14 amino acids. V dropped 6 bases and J dropped 2; count of bases not matched to a gene: 4. CDR3 nucleotide sequence: TGTGCCAGCAGCTACGGGACTAGCGCCTACGAGCAGTACTTC. It codes for CASSYGTSAYEQYF.